The 15 T cell receptor beta chains reported below all come from one sample, sequenced in a study of T cell repertoires in cytomegalovirus infection. Each CDR3 protein is one row after TCRdb ran MiXCR on the reads. Among over 300,000 distinct CDR3 sequences, roughly 15% were seen once, and the ten largest hold 12%. The sample comprised PBMCs. Receptors originate from a human donor in good health (CMV status not recorded). Some clones in this sample may be carry-over from other donors' samples.

This chain's CDR3 is CASSQRGRSEAFF. The DNA of the CDR3 is TGTGCCAGCAGCCAGCGGGGGAGGAGTGAAGCTTTCTTT. The V call is TRBV4-2, the J call TRBJ1-1; TRBD1 is a possible D gene (5 bases). Per the germline V gene, CDR1 is LGHNA and CDR2 is YNFKEQ. V lost 3 bases to trimming and J lost 7 bases, with 12 bases between them. This CDR3 contains 13 residues.

The gene calls are TRBV15 and TRBJ2-1; 8 bases are shared with TRBD1. The CDR3 runs 15 residues. Germline CDR1 and CDR2: LNHNV and YYDKDF (reference sequence). V gave up 5 bases and J gave up 10 bases; unmatched junction bases: 13. The DNA for the CDR3 is TGTGCCACCAGCGCCGGGACAGGCCCCTTGGGAGAGCAGTTCTTC. This gives the protein CATSAGTGPLGEQFF.

This clonotype was recorded a few times. V usage is TRBV20-1 and J usage is TRBJ2-2, with 10 positions matching TRBD1. This CDR3 is 17 amino acids long. V was pared by 0 bases and J by 6 bases, with 10 bases of the junction left unmatched. The germline V gene has CDR1 DFQATT and CDR2 SNEGSKA (reference sequence). The DNA for the CDR3 is TGCAGTGCTAGAGACTCGATGCAGGGACAGGGGTCCGGGGAGCTGTTTTTT. It specifies CSARDSMQGQGSGELFF.

The sample holds a few counts of this clonotype. V and J are TRBV3-1 and TRBJ2-5; D may be TRBD2 (6 bases). The CDR3 consists of 17 residues. Trimming pared 4 bases from V and 1 base from J, leaving 19 bases between. Looked up from germline, CDR1 is LGHDT and CDR2 is YNNKEL (reference sequence). For the CDR3, the DNA is TGTGCCAGCAGCCGGGGGTTGGCGGGGAGTACCCAAGAGACCCAGTACTTC. Amino acid sequence: CASSRGLAGSTQETQYF.

This rearrangement joins TRBV6-8 to TRBJ2-7, with D maybe TRBD1 (6 bases). CDR1 is MNHGY and CDR2 is SAAAGT in the germline V gene. CDR3 size: 12 residues. Trimming pared 7 bases from V and 1 base from J, leaving 8 bases between. CDR3 DNA sequence: TGTGCCAGCACCGGACAGTCCTACGAGCAGTACTTC. Translating gives CASTGQSYEQYF.

The chain combines TRBV20-1 with TRBJ1-6, with D possibly being TRBD1 (6 bases). CDR3 length: 13 amino acids. CDR1 is DFQATT, CDR2 SNEGSKA, per germline (reference sequence). Trimming took off 6 bases at V and 4 bases at J, with 10 bases between the two ends. CDR3: CSALDSYNSPLHF. The CDR3 coding sequence is TGCAGTGCCTTGGACAGTTATAATTCACCCCTCCACTTT.

The chain couples TRBV28 to TRBJ2-3; D tentatively fits TRBD1 or TRBD2 (5 bases each). The CDR3 is made up of 15 amino acids. Germline V gives CDR1 MDHEN, CDR2 SYDVKM. Trimming pared 4 bases from V and 5 bases from J, leaving 16 bases between. CDR3 in DNA: TGTGCCAGCAGTTCCCCCTCAGGGAGTAGAGATACGCAGTATTTT. Translation gives CASSSPSGSRDTQYF. Full variable domain (rest looked up from reference TRBV28 and TRBJ2-3): DVKVTQSSRYLVKRTGEKVFLECVQDMDHENMFWYRQDPGLGLRLIYFSYDVKMKEKGDIPEGYSVSREKKERFSLILESASTNQTSMYLCASSSPSGSRDTQYFGPGTRLTVL.

In this sample, this clonotype turned up a few times. This chain links TRBV20-1 with TRBJ2-5; 9 bases match TRBD1. The V gene end was trimmed by 8 bases and the J gene end by 5 bases; junction bases not matched to a gene: 3. Germline CDR1 reads DFQATT; CDR2 reads SNEGSKA (reference sequence). CDR3 size: 11 residues. CDR3 protein: CSTDRGETQYF. For the CDR3, the DNA is TGCAGTACTGACAGGGGGGAGACCCAGTACTTC.

This clonotype was counted between two and nine times. The V gene is TRBV12-3 or TRBV12-4, the J gene TRBJ1-2; D possibly corresponds to TRBD1 (6 bases). Trimming shortened V by 3 bases and J by 3 bases, and 11 bases separated the two germline ends. The CDR3 spans 14 residues. The CDR3 DNA reads TGTGCCAGCAGTTTTACAGGGTCGGACTATGGCTACACCTTC. Amino acid sequence: CASSFTGSDYGYTF.

Comment on this clonotype: A read error is possible here, since a much larger clone lies one base away. The rearrangement joins TRBV15 to TRBJ1-5; no firm D call. Germline lookup yields CDR1 LNHNV and CDR2 YYDKDF (reference sequence). The V gene lost 1 base and the J gene lost 5 bases, with 15 bases spanning the gap. There are 16 residues in the CDR3. The CDR3 sequence: CATSRGPKGSDQPQHF. CDR3 in DNA: TGTGCCACCAGCAGAGGGCCAAAAGGGTCGGATCAGCCCCAGCATTTT.

The gene calls are TRBV28 and TRBJ1-3; no clear D. Trimming left V 10 bases short and J 1 base short, with 8 bases between. The CDR3 is made up of 12 amino acids. Germline lookup yields CDR1 MDHEN and CDR2 SYDVKM. The CDR3 region is CATGSSGNTIYF. The DNA for the CDR3 is TGTGCCACCGGTAGTTCTGGAAACACCATATATTTT.

This clonotype showed up just a few times. V usage is TRBV28 and J usage is TRBJ1-1; no definite D call. This CDR3 spans 11 amino acids. The V end was cut by 6 bases, the J end by 7 bases, with 9 bases between. Germline CDR1 reads MDHEN; CDR2 reads SYDVKM. DNA for the CDR3: TGTGCCAGCAGCCGTAGATATGAAGCTTTCTTT. It yields the protein CASSRRYEAFF.

This clonotype was picked up many times. Here the CDR3 DNA reads TGTGCCAGCAGGATACAGGGAGAAGCTTTCTTT. Amino acids: CASRIQGEAFF. The chain links TRBV12-3 or TRBV12-4 to TRBJ1-1, with a possible D match to TRBD1 (6 bases). The V end lost 6 bases, the J end lost 8 bases, and 10 bases lay between the germline ends. The CDR3 spans 11 residues.

In this sample, this clonotype turned up a few times. This chain joins TRBV5-6 and TRBJ1-1; the D is unclear. Germline CDR1 is SGHDT and CDR2 is YYEEEE. The V end was cut by 0 bases, the J end by 3 bases, with 9 bases between. CDR3 length equals 14 residues. DNA for the CDR3: TGTGCCAGCAGCTTGGAACCCCTTTACACTGAAGCTTTCTTT. It translates to CASSLEPLYTEAFF.

The chain uses TRBV12-3 or TRBV12-4 and TRBJ1-6; D call uncertain. CDR3 length equals 16 residues. Trimming stripped 6 bases from V and 4 bases from J, with 16 bases between. CDR3 residues: CASSPVRYTYNSPLHF. CDR3 nucleotide sequence: TGTGCCAGCAGCCCCGTTAGATACACATATAATTCACCCCTCCACTTT.